The entry below describes one TCR beta chain. The V gene end was trimmed by 0 bases and the J gene end by 4 bases; junction bases not matched to a gene: 8. The germline V gene encodes CDR1 GTSNPN and CDR2 SVGIG (reference sequence). There are 15 residues in the CDR3. The data were taken from a study of control samples from healthy donors and cancer patients. This table comes from immunoSEQ multiplex PCR, and its TCRdb copy is limited to in-frame clones, with some not included. The sample includes 130,000 or so clones, roughly 84% of them seen just once. The sequence was collected from a man aged 45-60 years in good health. This chain links TRBV30 with TRBJ1-2; 7 bases match TRBD1. The sample was blood. In DNA, the CDR3 is TGTGCCTGGAGTGTAGAGGGACAGAACCTCTATGGCTACACCTTC. As protein: CAWSVEGQNLYGYTF.